The entry below gives a single T cell receptor (beta chain) sequence along with its context. Resolution of symptoms, clearance, or two negative PCRs was present in recovered Cohort 3 donors. TCRdb's table, derived via immunoSEQ multiplex PCR, lists solely in-frame clones and lacks some. The table records about 150,000 clones, around 73% of them present only once. This sample is part of a study of blood T cell repertoires in COVID-19. Study in general: PBMCs, B-cell-depleted T cells, or T cells provided the cDNA or gDNA that made up the material.

The length of the CDR3 is 15 residues. Germline V lookup: CDR1 LGHNT, CDR2 FRNRAP. V trimming: 3 bases; J trimming: 6 bases; junction bases outside the gene matches: 4. Sequencing was carried out using PBMCs or T cells enriched from blood (not recorded which). The V call is TRBV12-5, the J call TRBJ2-1; 11 bases are a match to TRBD2. This TCR was recovered from a woman in her forties or fifties who had recovered from COVID-19. CDR3 DNA: TGTGCTAGTGGTTTCATAGCGGGGGGGCGCAATGAGCAGTTCTTC. Its protein is CASGFIAGGRNEQFF.